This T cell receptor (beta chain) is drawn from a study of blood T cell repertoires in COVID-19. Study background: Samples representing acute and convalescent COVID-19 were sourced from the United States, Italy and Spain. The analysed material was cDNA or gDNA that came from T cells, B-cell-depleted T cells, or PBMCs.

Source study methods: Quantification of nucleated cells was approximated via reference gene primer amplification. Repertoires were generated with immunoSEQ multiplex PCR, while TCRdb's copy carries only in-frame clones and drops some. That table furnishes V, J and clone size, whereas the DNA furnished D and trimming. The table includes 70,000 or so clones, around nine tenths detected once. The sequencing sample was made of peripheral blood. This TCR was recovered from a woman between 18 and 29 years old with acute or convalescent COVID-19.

CDR3 in amino acids: CASSESPSGPQETQYF. DNA for the CDR3: TGCGCCAGCAGTGAGTCGCCTAGCGGACCCCAAGAGACCCAGTACTTC. The chain carries TRBV10-1 and TRBJ2-5; 7 bases fit TRBD2. The length of the CDR3 is 16 residues. The V and J ends lost 0 bases and 1 base, in that order; junction bases with no gene match: 5. Germline V gene sequence: CDR1 WNHNN, CDR2 SYGVQD (reference sequence).